This T cell receptor (beta chain) came from a study of blood T cell repertoires in COVID-19. Using immunoSEQ multiplex PCR, the repertoire was profiled, and TCRdb retains in-frame clones only, with some absent. The sample yields 200,000 to 250,000 clones, nearly 90% seen once. The CDR3 consists of 13 residues. Germline loops: CDR1 MDHEN, CDR2 SYDVKM. J lost 7 bases, V lost 9 bases, and 12 bases had no gene match. This receptor was obtained from a young man who had recovered from COVID-19. The gene calls are TRBV28 and TRBJ2-7; TRBD2 agrees at 7 bases. The sequencing sample was made of PBMCs or T cells enriched from blood (not recorded which). The DNA of the CDR3 is TGTGCCAGTGCGGGGGTGGTCGCGGATGAGCAGTACTTC. This translates into CASAGVVADEQYF.